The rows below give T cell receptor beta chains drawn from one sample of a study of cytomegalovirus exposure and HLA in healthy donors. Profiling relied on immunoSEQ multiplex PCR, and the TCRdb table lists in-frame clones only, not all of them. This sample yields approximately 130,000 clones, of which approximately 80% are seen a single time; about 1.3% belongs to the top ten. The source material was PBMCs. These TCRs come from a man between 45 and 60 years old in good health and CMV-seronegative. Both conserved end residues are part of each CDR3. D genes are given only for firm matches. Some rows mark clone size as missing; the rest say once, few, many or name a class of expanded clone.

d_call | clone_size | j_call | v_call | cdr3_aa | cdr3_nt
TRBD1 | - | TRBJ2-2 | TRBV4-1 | CASSQERHRGLAGELFF | TGCGCCAGCAGCCAAGAGAGGCACAGGGGATTGGCCGGGGAGCTGTTTTTT
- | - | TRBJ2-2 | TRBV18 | CATVRVGDTGELFF | TGTGCCACCGTCAGGGTAGGGGACACCGGGGAGCTGTTTTTT
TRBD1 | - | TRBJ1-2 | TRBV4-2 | CASSQARGQGHSNYGYTF | TGTGCCAGCAGCCAAGCTAGGGGACAGGGACATTCTAACTATGGCTACACCTTC
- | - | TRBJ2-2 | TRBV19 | CASSPFGRAPNTGELFF | TGTGCCAGTAGCCCATTCGGGCGGGCTCCGAACACCGGGGAGCTGTTTTTT
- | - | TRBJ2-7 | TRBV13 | CASSLGRDPLYEQYF | TGTGCCAGCAGCTTAGGCCGGGATCCACTCTACGAGCAGTACTTC
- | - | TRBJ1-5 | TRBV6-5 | CASSRRRDSNQPQHF | TGTGCCAGCAGTCGCCGGCGGGATAGCAATCAGCCCCAGCATTTT
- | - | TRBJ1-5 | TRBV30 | CAWSVRGNQPQHF | TGTGCCTGGAGTGTACGGGGCAATCAGCCCCAGCATTTT
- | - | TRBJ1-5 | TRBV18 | CASSPPTENQPQHF | TGTGCCAGCTCACCACCAACAGAGAATCAGCCCCAGCATTTT
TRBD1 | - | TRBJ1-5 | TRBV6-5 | CASSTTGGNQPQHF | TGTGCCAGCAGCACGACAGGGGGAAATCAGCCCCAGCATTTT
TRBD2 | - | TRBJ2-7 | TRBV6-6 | CASSLSGRSSYEQYF | TGTGCCAGCAGTCTTAGCGGGAGGAGCTCCTACGAGCAGTACTTC
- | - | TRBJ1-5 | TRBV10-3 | CAASDNNQPQHF | TGTGCCGCCAGTGATAACAATCAGCCCCAGCATTTT
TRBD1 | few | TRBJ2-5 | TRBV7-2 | CASSSQGVEGETQYF | TGTGCCAGCAGCTCACAGGGGGTGGAGGGGGAGACCCAGTACTTC
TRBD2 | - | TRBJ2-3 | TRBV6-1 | CASSEGLAVPTDTQYF | TGTGCCAGCAGTGAAGGACTAGCAGTACCCACAGATACGCAGTATTTT
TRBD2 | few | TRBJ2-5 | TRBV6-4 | CASSDLQLAGLPQETQYF | TGTGCCAGCAGTGATCTCCAACTAGCGGGGCTGCCACAAGAGACCCAGTACTTC
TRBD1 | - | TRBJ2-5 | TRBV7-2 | CASSSGTGGRETQYF | TGTGCCAGCAGCTCCGGGACAGGGGGCCGAGAGACCCAGTACTTC
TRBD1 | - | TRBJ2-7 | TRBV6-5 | CASSSVTGGGYEQYF | TGTGCCAGCAGTTCCGTGACAGGGGGCGGCTACGAGCAGTACTTC
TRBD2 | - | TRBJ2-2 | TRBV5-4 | CASSPTAGARSGELFF | TGTGCCAGCAGCCCCACAGCGGGAGCTCGTTCCGGGGAGCTGTTTTTT
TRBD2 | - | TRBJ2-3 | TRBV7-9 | CASSSGRGLAGVGDTQYF | TGTGCCAGCAGCTCCGGCCGCGGACTAGCGGGAGTAGGAGATACGCAGTATTTT
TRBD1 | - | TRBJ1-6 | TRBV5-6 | CASSLRTGVNNSPLHF | TGTGCCAGCAGCCTGAGGACAGGGGTAAATAATTCACCCCTCCACTTT
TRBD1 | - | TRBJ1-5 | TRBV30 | CAWRIFGAGGTYDPKWQPQHF | TGTGCCTGGAGGATCTTTGGGGCAGGGGGGACCTATGATCCCAAATGGCAGCCCCAGCATTTT
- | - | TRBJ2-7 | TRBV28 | CASSLGGVSYEQYF | TGTGCCAGCAGTTTAGGAGGGGTCTCCTACGAGCAGTACTTC
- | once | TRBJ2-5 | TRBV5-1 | CASSLGTSQETQYF | TGCGCCAGCAGCTTGGGCACTTCACAAGAGACCCAGTACTTC
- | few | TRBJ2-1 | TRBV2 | CASRQEFSYNEQFF | TGTGCCAGCAGGCAGGAATTCTCCTACAATGAGCAGTTCTTC
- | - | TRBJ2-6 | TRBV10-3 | CAIRGQGNGANVLTF | TGTGCCATCAGAGGCCAGGGGAATGGGGCCAACGTCCTGACTTTC
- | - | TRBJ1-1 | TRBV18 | CASSDGMNTEAFF | TGTGCCAGCTCAGACGGGATGAACACTGAAGCTTTCTTT
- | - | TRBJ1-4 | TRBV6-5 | CASSTGGAGEKLFF | TGTGCCAGCAGTACCGGGGGAGCCGGTGAAAAACTGTTTTTT
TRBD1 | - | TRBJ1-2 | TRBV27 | CASSRDRDYGYTF | TGTGCCAGCAGCCGGGACAGGGACTATGGCTACACCTTC
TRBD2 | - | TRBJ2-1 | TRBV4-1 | CASSHRQTGLERENEQFF | TGCGCCAGCAGCCACCGCCAAACTGGACTAGAGAGGGAGAATGAGCAGTTCTTC
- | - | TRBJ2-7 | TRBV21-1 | CVISVGTGGGEQYF | TGTGTTATTAGTGTAGGGACAGGGGGAGGAGAGCAGTACTTC
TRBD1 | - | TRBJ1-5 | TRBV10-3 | CAISGTAQGPQHF | TGTGCCATCAGCGGGACAGCTCAGGGACCCCAGCATTTT
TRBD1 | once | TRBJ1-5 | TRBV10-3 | CAISDRGNQPQHF | TGTGCCATCAGTGACAGGGGGAATCAGCCCCAGCATTTT
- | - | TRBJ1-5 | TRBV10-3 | CAISENQGNGNQPQHF | TGTGCCATCAGTGAAAATCAGGGGAATGGCAATCAGCCCCAGCATTTT
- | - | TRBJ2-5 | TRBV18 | CASSPPQGTPLRGTQYF | TGTGCCAGCTCACCACCCCAAGGGACACCCTTAAGGGGGACCCAGTACTTC
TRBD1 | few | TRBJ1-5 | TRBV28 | CASSIRDRVRQPQHF | TGTGCCAGCAGTATCCGGGACAGGGTTCGTCAGCCCCAGCATTTT
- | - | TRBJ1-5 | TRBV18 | CASSPAPASYNQPQHF | TGTGCCAGCTCACCAGCTCCAGCGAGCTATAATCAGCCCCAGCATTTT
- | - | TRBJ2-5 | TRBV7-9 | CASSTGAETQYF | TGTGCCAGCAGCACAGGCGCCGAGACCCAGTACTTC
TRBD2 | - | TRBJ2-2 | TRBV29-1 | CSVEILAGVPGELFF | TGCAGCGTTGAGATTCTAGCGGGAGTCCCCGGGGAGCTGTTTTTT
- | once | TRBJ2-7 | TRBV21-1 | CASSPIAGSNEQYF | TGTGCCAGCAGCCCTATAGCGGGGTCGAATGAGCAGTACTTC
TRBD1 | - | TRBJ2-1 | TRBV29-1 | CSARDRGFNEQFF | TGCAGCGCCCGGGACAGGGGATTCAATGAGCAGTTCTTC
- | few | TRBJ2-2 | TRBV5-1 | CASSLVARRNTGELFF | TGCGCCAGCAGCTTGGTGGCTAGAAGGAACACCGGGGAGCTGTTTTTT
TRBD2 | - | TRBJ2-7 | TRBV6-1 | CASRVAGIYYEQYF | TGTGCCAGCAGAGTAGCGGGAATCTACTACGAGCAGTACTTC
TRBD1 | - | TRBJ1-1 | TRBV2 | CASSPGQGPTEAFF | TGTGCCAGCAGTCCGGGACAGGGCCCCACTGAAGCTTTCTTT
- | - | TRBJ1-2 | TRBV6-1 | CASSEFFQGRSGYTF | TGTGCCAGCAGTGAATTTTTTCAGGGGCGCAGTGGCTACACCTTC
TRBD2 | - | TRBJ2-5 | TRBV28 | CASSPTSGDQETQYF | TGTGCCAGCAGCCCCACTAGCGGGGATCAAGAGACCCAGTACTTC
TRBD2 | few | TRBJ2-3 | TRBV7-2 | CASSFPTSGTDTQYF | TGTGCCAGCAGCTTTCCGACTAGCGGCACAGATACGCAGTATTTT
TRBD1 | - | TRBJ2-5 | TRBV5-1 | CASSPGQGVETQYF | TGCGCCAGCAGCCCGGGACAGGGAGTAGAGACCCAGTACTTC
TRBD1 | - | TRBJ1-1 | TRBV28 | CASSSGQGGLPEAFF | TGTGCCAGCAGTTCCGGACAGGGGGGACTACCTGAAGCTTTCTTT
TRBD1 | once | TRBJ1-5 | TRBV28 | CASSGNRGLPQHF | TGTGCCAGCAGTGGTAACAGGGGCTTACCCCAGCATTTT
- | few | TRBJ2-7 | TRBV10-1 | CASSESLGYEQYF | TGCGCCAGCAGTGAGTCCCTAGGCTACGAGCAGTACTTC
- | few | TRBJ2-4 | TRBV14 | CASSQSSSGKNIQYF | TGTGCCAGCAGCCAAAGTTCCAGCGGTAAAAACATTCAGTACTTC
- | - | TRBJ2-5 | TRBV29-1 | CSVQLVGRAFGETQYF | TGCAGCGTTCAACTCGTAGGGCGGGCATTTGGGGAGACCCAGTACTTC
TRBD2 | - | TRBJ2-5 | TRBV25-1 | CASSDGSGGETQYF | TGTGCCAGCAGTGACGGGTCGGGGGGAGAGACCCAGTACTTC
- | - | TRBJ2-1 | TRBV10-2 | CASSEQYNEQFF | TGCGCCAGCAGTGAACAGTACAATGAGCAGTTCTTC
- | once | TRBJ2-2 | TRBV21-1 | CASSKLPFGELFF | TGTGCCAGCAGCAAACTCCCTTTTGGGGAGCTGTTTTTT